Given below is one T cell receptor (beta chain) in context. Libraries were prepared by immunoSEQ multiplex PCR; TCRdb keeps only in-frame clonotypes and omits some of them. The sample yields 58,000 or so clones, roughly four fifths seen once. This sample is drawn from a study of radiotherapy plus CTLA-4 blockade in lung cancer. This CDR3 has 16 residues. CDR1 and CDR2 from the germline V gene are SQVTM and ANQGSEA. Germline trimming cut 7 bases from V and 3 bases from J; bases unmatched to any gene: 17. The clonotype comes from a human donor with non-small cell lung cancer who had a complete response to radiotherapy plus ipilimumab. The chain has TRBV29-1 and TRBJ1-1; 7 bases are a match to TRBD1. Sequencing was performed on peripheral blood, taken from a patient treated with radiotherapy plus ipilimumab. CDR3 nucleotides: TGCAGCGCCCCAGGGCCATCGGGACAGACGCACACTGAAGCTTTCTTT. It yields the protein CSAPGPSGQTHTEAFF.